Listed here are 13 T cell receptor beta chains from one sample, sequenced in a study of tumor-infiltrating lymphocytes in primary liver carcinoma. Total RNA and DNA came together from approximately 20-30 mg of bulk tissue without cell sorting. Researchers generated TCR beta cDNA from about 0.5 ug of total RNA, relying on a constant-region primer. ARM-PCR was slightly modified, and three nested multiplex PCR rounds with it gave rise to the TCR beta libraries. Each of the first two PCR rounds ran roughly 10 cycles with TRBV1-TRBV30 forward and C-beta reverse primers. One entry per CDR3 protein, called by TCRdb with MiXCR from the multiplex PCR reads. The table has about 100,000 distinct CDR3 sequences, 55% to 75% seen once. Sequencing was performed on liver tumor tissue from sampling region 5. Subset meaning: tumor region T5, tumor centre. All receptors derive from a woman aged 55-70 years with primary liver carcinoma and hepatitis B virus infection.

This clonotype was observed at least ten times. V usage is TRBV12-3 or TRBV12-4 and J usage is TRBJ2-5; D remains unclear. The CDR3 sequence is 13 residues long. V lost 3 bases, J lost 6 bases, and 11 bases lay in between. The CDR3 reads CASSLSLEQTQYF. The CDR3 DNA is TGTGCCAGCAGTTTGTCTTTGGAGCAGACCCAGTACTTC.

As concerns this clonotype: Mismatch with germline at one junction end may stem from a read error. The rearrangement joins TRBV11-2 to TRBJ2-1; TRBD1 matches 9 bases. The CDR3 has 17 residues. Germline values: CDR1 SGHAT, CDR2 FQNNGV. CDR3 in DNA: TGTGCCAGCAGCTTAACCCACGGACAGGGGTACTGGGGTGGGCAGCTCTTC. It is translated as CASSLTHGQGYWGGQLF.

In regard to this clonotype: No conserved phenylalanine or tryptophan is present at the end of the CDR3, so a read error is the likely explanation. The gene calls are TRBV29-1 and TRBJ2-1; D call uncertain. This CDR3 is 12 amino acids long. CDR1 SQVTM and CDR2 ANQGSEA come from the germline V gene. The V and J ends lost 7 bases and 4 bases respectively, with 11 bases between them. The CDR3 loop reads CSAHRNYNEQFL. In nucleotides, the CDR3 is TGCAGCGCTCATCGGAATTACAATGAGCAGTTCCTC.

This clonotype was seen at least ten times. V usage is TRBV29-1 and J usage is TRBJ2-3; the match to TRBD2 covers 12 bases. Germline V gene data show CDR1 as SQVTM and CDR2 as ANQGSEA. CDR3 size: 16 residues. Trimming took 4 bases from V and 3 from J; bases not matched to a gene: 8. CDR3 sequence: CSVAVTSGRRTDTQYF. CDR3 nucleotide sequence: TGCAGCGTTGCCGTGACTAGCGGGAGAAGGACAGATACGCAGTATTTT.

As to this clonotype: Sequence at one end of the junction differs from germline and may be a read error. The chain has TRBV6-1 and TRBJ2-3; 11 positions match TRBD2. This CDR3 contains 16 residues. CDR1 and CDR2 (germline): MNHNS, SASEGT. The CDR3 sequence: CVSSGILAGGSDTQYF. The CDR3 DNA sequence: TGTGTCAGCAGTGGGATCCTAGCGGGGGGCTCAGATACGCAGTATTTT.

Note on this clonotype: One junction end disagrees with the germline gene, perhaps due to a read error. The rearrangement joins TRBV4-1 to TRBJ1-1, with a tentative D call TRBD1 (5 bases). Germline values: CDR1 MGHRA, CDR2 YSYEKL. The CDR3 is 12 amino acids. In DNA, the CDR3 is TGCGCCAGGAGCGCAGGGAACACTGAGGCTTTCTTT. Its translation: CARSAGNTEAFF.

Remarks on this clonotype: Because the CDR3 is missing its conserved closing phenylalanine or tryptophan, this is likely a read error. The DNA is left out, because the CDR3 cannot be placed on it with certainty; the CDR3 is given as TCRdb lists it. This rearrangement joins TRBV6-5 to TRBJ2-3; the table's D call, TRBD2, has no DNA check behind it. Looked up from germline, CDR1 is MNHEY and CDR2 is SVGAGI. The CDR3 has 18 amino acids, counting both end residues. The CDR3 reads CASSSSRAGGLGTDTQCL.

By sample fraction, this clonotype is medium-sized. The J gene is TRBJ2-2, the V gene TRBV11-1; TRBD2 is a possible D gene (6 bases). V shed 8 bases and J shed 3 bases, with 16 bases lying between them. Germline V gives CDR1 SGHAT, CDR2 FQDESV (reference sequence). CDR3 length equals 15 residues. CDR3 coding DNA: TGTGCCAGCGGAAGCCCATTAGCGGACACCGGGGAGCTGTTTTTT. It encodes CASGSPLADTGELFF.

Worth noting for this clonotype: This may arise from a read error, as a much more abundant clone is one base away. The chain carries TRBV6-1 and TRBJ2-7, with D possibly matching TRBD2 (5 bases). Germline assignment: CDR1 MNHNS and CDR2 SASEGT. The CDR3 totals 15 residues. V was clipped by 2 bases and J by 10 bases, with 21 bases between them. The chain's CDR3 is CASSEIYPPSGDQYF. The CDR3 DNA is TGTGCCAGCAGTGAAATCTATCCGCCGAGCGGCGATCAGTACTTC.

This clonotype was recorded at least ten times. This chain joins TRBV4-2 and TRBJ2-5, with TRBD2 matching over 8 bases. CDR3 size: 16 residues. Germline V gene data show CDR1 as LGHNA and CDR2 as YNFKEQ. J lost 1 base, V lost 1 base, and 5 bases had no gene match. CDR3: CASSQAWREVQETQYF. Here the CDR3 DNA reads TGTGCCAGCAGCCAAGCCTGGCGGGAGGTCCAAGAGACCCAGTACTTC.

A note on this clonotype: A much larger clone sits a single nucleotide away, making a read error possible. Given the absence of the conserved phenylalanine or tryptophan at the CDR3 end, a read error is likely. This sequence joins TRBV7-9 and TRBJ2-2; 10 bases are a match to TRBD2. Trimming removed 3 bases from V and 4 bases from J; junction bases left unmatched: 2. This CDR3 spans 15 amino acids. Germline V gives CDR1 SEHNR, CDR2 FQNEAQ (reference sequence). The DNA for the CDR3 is TGTGCCAGCAGCTTCAGCGGGAGGGCCACCGGGGAGCTGTTTATT. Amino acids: CASSFSGRATGELFI.

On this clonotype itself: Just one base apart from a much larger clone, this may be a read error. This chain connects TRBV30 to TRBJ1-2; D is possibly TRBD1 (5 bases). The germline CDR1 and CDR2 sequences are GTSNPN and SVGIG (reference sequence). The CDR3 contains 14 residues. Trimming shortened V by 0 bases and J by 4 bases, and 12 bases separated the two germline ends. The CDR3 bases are TGTGCCTGGAGTGTACAGGACAACGTCTATGGCTACACCTTC. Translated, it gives CAWSVQDNVYGYTF. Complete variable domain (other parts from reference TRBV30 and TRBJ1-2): SQTIHQWPATLVQPVGSPLSLECTVEGTSNPNLYWYRQAAGRGLQLLFYSVGIGQISSEVPQNLSASRPQDRQFILSSKKLLLSDSGFYLCAWSVQDNVYGYTFGSGTRLTVV.

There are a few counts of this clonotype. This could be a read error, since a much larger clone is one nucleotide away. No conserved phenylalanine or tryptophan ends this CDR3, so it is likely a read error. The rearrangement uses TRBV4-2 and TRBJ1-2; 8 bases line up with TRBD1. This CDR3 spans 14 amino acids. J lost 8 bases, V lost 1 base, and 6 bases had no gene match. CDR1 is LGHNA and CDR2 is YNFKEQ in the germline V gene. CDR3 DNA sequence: TGTGCCAGCAGCCAAGGGGCAGGGGGCGCCGGCTACACCCTC. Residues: CASSQGAGGAGYTL.